This entry lists 10 T cell receptor beta chains sequenced from one sample in a study of CD8 T cells in ankylosing spondylitis. From the 5' RACE reads, TCRdb called clonotypes with MiXCR, one entry per CDR3 protein. The data show approximately 110,000 distinct CDR3 sequences, more than 20% seen once. The specimen was synovial fluid, either unsorted or a sorted T cell fraction (not recorded which). The receptors stem from a male donor with ankylosing spondylitis.

A remark on this clonotype: A clone one base away is much larger, so this may be a read error. The rearrangement joins TRBV20-1 to TRBJ1-1; D perhaps matches TRBD1 (5 bases). CDR3 length equals 14 residues. V was trimmed by 4 bases and J by 5 bases, leaving 17 bases between them. Germline V gene lookup returns CDR1 DFQATT and CDR2 SNEGSKA (reference sequence). The CDR3 reads CSAKGTGRWTEAFF. The CDR3 DNA is TGCAGTGCTAAAGGGACGGGACGTTGGACTGAAGCTTTCTTT.

This chain joins TRBV5-6 and TRBJ2-1; 8 positions match TRBD2. The J segment lost 6 bases and the V segment lost 4 bases, leaving 12 bases of the junction unmatched. The CDR3 runs to 16 residues. Germline values: CDR1 SGHDT, CDR2 YYEEEE. CDR3 nucleotide sequence: TGTGCCAGCAGCAGACTGACTAGCGATTTTTTCAATGAGCAGTTCTTC. Encoded protein: CASSRLTSDFFNEQFF.

This clonotype was observed a handful of times. V is TRBV1 and J is TRBJ2-1; TRBD2, the table's D call, was not compared with the DNA. TRBV1 is an annotated pseudogene. The CDR3 runs 21 residues. The CDR3 DNA follows: TGCACCAGCAGCCAAGATAGGGCTAGCGGTCCTACCTTTCCCGCCTACAATGAGCAGTTCTTC. This sequence encodes CTSSQDRASGPTFPAYNEQFF.

This clonotype has only a few counts. The chain recombines TRBV2 with TRBJ2-3; D unclear. V gave up 3 bases and J gave up 6 bases, with 10 bases separating them. This CDR3 comprises 13 residues. CDR1 and CDR2 from the germline V gene are SNHLY and FYNNEI. The CDR3 nucleotides are TGTGCCAGCAGTGATGTAGAGTCCGATACGCAGTATTTT. This codes for CASSDVESDTQYF.

This clonotype is a singleton in its sample. The chain is built from TRBV5-1 and TRBJ1-1; TRBD1 matches 7 bases. Germline V gives CDR1 SGHRS, CDR2 YFSETQ. Trimming at V came to 0 bases and at J to 7 bases, leaving 0 bases not matched to a gene. This CDR3 comprises 12 residues. CDR3 protein: CASSLAGGEAFF. CDR3 bases: TGCGCCAGCAGCTTGGCAGGGGGTGAAGCTTTCTTT.

This clonotype was seen a few times. V is TRBV7-9 and J is TRBJ2-3; D gene ambiguous. The germline gives CDR1 SEHNR, CDR2 FQNEAQ (reference sequence). This CDR3 has 11 residues. V was pared by 6 bases and J by 5 bases, with 6 bases between. For the CDR3, the DNA is TGTGCCAGCAGATCTGTAGATACGCAGTATTTT. It yields the protein CASRSVDTQYF.

This clonotype is medium-sized (0.01 to 0.1%). V and J are TRBV7-2 and TRBJ1-6, with TRBD1 as a possible D gene (5 bases). Trimming pared 2 bases from V and 9 bases from J, leaving 8 bases between. Looked up from germline, CDR1 is SGHTA and CDR2 is FQGNSA. This CDR3 is built from 13 residues. CDR3 sequence (DNA): TGTGCCAGCAGCTTATTGGGGGGTTCACCCCTCCACTTT. It specifies CASSLLGGSPLHF.

This chain uses TRBV11-2 with TRBJ1-6; D unclear. From germline, CDR1 is SGHAT and CDR2 FQNNGV. CDR3 length equals 13 residues. V dropped 3 bases and J dropped 14 bases, with 14 bases sitting between them. CDR3 protein: CASSFPGGLSLHF. The CDR3 DNA follows: TGTGCCAGCAGCTTTCCTGGCGGCTTATCCCTCCACTTT.

The chain links TRBV11-2 to TRBJ2-7; 7 bases align to TRBD1. Germline V CDR1 and CDR2: SGHAT, FQNNGV. CDR3 length: 15 amino acids. The trim removed 4 bases at V and 2 bases at J, leaving 8 bases unmatched. For the CDR3, the DNA is TGTGCCAGCAGCTATGATTACAGGGGACCCTACGAGCAGTACTTC. Translation: CASSYDYRGPYEQYF. Filled out from reference TRBV11-2 and TRBJ2-7, the complete variable domain reads EAGVAQSPRYKIIEKRQSVAFWCNPISGHATLYWYQQILGQGPKLLIQFQNNGVVDDSQLPKDRFSAERLKGVDSTLKIQPAKLEDSAVYLCASSYDYRGPYEQYFGPGTRLTVT.

This rearrangement joins TRBV4-2 to TRBJ2-4, with TRBD2 matching over 10 bases. After removal of 2 bases from V and 0 bases from J, the junction contained 13 bases not matched to a gene. The CDR3 sequence is 20 residues long. The germline V gene encodes CDR1 LGHNA and CDR2 YNFKEQ. CDR3 in DNA: TGTGCCAGCAGCCAACCTTCTCTAGCGGGAGTTGGTCTAGCCAAAAACATTCAGTACTTC. Its translation is CASSQPSLAGVGLAKNIQYF.